The clone carrying this TCR beta chain was observed a few times. Antigen unknown. Germline V gene data show CDR1 as SEHNR and CDR2 as FQNEAQ (reference sequence). Trimming took 1 base from V and 1 from J, leaving 7 bases between them. The CDR3 spans 15 residues. Clones were sequenced by immunoSEQ multiplex PCR, and TCRdb holds only the in-frame ones, with some missing. In the table there are fewer than 400,000 clones, around nine tenths of which are singletons. The data derive from a study of Ad26.COV2.S vaccination and SARS-CoV-2 variants. Study as a whole: A COV1001 Ad26.COV2.S trial-arm participant provided the sample. Ad26.COV2.S shots went into the muscle once or twice, 56 days apart.

Broader study findings: Ad26.COV2.S recipients had broader spike-specific TCRs (P = 0.0014).

Sample treatment: around 19 received Ad26.COV2.S at low or high dose, single or two shots; several received placebo; per-sample allocation not given. Repertoires come from day 63 after the first vaccine or placebo injection. An Ad26 vector that expressed Wuhan-strain SARS-CoV-2 spike constituted the vaccine. This clonotype originated in a person between 18 and 65 years old who received the Ad26.COV2.S COVID-19 vaccine or a placebo. The source was peripheral blood, collected in a trial of Ad26.COV2.S vaccine versus placebo. This chain links TRBV7-9 with TRBJ2-2; no clear D. CDR3 protein: CASSLGHVNTGELFF. The CDR3 DNA follows: TGTGCCAGCAGCTTAGGGCACGTGAACACCGGGGAGCTGTTTTTT.